This is a list of T cell receptor beta chains from one sample in a study of CD8+ T cells in alopecia areata. Sequenced by immunoSEQ multiplex PCR; TCRdb stores in-frame clones only, minus some. The table records 190,000 or so clones, roughly three fifths of them present only once. Sequencing was performed on CD4+ T cells sorted from blood, taken at week 4, from a patient treated with tofacitinib. All receptors come from a human donor with alopecia areata. The CDR3 runs from the conserved cysteine through the conserved F or W. Fields, in order: V gene, clone size, D gene, J gene, CDR3 DNA, CDR3 protein. D genes are given only for firm matches. The size of a clone is reported for some rows only, either as once, few or many, or as a class for expanded clones.

V: TRBV7-9; size: NA; D: NA; J: TRBJ1-4; DNA: TGTGCCAGCAGCTTAGCGCTAATATCGGAAAAACTGTTTTTT; CDR3: CASSLALISEKLFF
V: TRBV7-2; size: few; D: NA; J: TRBJ2-2; DNA: TGTGCCAGCAGTGTTTTCACCGGGGAGCTGTTTTTT; CDR3: CASSVFTGELFF
V: TRBV30; size: NA; D: NA; J: TRBJ2-7; DNA: TGTGCCGGGACGAACGCCTCCTCCTACGAGCAGTACTTC; CDR3: CAGTNASSYEQYF
V: TRBV7-9; size: NA; D: TRBD1; J: TRBJ1-6; DNA: TGTGCCAGCAGCCCCGGACAGGGGAAGTCCCTCCACTTT; CDR3: CASSPGQGKSLHF
V: TRBV7-9; size: few; D: NA; J: TRBJ1-2; DNA: TGTGCCAGCAGCCCCTCTGGGCCAGCTACCTTGGGTGGCTACACCTTC; CDR3: CASSPSGPATLGGYTF
V: TRBV28; size: few; D: NA; J: TRBJ2-5; DNA: TGTGCCAGCAGCTTGAAAGAGACCCAGTACTTC; CDR3: CASSLKETQYF
V: TRBV28; size: few; D: NA; J: TRBJ1-1; DNA: TGTGCCAGCAGTTTAATGTGGGGCAGTGAAGCTTTCTTT; CDR3: CASSLMWGSEAFF
V: TRBV4-1; size: few; D: NA; J: TRBJ2-2; DNA: TGCGCCAGCAGCCAAGTACTCGCGAACACCGGGGAGCTGTTTTTT; CDR3: CASSQVLANTGELFF
V: TRBV29-1; size: NA; D: NA; J: TRBJ1-1; DNA: TGCAGCGTTGTAAGGGTTACTGAAGCTTTCTTT; CDR3: CSVVRVTEAFF
V: TRBV4-2; size: NA; D: NA; J: TRBJ2-4; DNA: TGTGCCAGCAGCCAAGATTTCGGACAGTCCGGGTACTTC; CDR3: CASSQDFGQSGYF
V: TRBV10-3; size: few; D: TRBD1; J: TRBJ1-5; DNA: TGTGCCATCAGTGGGGACAGGGTGGAGCCCAGCAATCAGCCCCAGCATTTT; CDR3: CAISGDRVEPSNQPQHF
V: TRBV29-1; size: NA; D: TRBD1; J: TRBJ1-2; DNA: TGCAGCGTCCCCGCACAGGGGGCGCGAGGCTACACCTTC; CDR3: CSVPAQGARGYTF
V: TRBV2; size: NA; D: TRBD1; J: TRBJ2-2; DNA: TGTGCCAGCACCGGACAGGTGAACACCGGGGAGCTGTTTTTT; CDR3: CASTGQVNTGELFF
V: TRBV9; size: NA; D: NA; J: TRBJ2-1; DNA: TGTGCCAGCAGCCCCCATGGGGACACCTACAATGAGCAGTTCTTC; CDR3: CASSPHGDTYNEQFF
V: TRBV29-1; size: NA; D: NA; J: TRBJ1-1; DNA: TGCAGCGTTGATGACTCCCCTACTGAAGCTTTCTTT; CDR3: CSVDDSPTEAFF
V: TRBV29-1; size: NA; D: NA; J: TRBJ1-6; DNA: TGCAGCGTTACCAGTTCAAGGGGTGGATCAGGCGATTCACCCCTCCACTTT; CDR3: CSVTSSRGGSGDSPLHF
V: TRBV30; size: once; D: NA; J: TRBJ2-7; DNA: TGTGCCTGGAGTCCAGAGAACTTC; CDR3: CAWSPENF